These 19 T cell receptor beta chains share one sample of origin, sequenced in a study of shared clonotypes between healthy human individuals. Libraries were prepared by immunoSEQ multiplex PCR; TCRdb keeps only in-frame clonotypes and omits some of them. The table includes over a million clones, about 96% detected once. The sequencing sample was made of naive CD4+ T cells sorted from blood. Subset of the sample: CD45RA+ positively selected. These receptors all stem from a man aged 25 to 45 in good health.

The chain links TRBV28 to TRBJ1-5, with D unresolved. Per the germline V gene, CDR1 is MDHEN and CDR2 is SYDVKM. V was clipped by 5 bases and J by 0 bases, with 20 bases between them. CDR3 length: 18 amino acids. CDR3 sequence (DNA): TGTGCCAGCAGTCCTTTGGAGGGCCTTTCTTATAGCAATCAGCCCCAGCATTTT. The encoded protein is CASSPLEGLSYSNQPQHF.

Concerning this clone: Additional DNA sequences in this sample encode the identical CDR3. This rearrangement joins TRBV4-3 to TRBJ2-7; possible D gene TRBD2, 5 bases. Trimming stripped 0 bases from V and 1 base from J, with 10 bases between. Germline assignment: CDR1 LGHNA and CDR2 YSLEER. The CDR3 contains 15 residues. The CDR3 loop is CASSQESRGSYEQYF. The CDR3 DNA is TGCGCCAGCAGCCAAGAATCTCGGGGATCCTACGAGCAGTACTTC.

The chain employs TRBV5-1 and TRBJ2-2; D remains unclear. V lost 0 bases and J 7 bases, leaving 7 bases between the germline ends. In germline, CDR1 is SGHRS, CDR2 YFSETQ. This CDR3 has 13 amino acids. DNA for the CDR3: TGCGCCAGCAGCTTGGTTACAGACGGGGAGCTGTTTTTT. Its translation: CASSLVTDGELFF.

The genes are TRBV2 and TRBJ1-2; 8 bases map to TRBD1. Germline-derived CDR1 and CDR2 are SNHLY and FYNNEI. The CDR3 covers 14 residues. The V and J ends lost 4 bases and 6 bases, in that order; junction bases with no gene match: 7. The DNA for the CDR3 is TGTGCCAGCAGTGCCCTCAGGGGGCGGGATGGCTACACCTTC. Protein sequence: CASSALRGRDGYTF.

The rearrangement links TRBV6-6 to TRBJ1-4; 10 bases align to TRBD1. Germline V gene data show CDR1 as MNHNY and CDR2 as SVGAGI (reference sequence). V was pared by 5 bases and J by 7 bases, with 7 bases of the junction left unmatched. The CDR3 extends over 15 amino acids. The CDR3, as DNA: TGTGCCAGCAGTGGAGGACAGGGGGTCGTTGAAAAACTGTTTTTT. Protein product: CASSGGQGVVEKLFF.

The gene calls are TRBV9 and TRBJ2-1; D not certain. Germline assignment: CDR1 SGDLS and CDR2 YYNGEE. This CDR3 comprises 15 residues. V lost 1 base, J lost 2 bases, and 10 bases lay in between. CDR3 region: CASSVNQSPYNEQFF. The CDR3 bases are TGTGCCAGCAGCGTAAACCAGTCTCCCTACAATGAGCAGTTCTTC.

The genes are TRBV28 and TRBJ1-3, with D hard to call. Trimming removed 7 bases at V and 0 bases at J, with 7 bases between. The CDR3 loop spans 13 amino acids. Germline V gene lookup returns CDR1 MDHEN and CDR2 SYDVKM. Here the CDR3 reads CASTLTSGNTIYF. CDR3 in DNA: TGTGCCAGCACCCTGACCTCTGGAAACACCATATATTTT.

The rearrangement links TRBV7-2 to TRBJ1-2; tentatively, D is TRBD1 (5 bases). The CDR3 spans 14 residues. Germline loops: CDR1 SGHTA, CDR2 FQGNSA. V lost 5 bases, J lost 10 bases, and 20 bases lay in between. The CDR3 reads CASSPRTGLGDYTF. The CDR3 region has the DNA TGTGCCAGCAGCCCGCGGACGGGTTTGGGGGACTACACCTTC.

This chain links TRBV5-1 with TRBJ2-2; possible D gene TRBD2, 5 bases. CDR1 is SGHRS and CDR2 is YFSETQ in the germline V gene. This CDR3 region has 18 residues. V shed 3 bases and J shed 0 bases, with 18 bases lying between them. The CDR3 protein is CASSSPSGSGPNTGELFF. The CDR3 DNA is TGCGCCAGCAGCTCCCCGAGCGGCAGCGGCCCGAACACCGGGGAGCTGTTTTTT.

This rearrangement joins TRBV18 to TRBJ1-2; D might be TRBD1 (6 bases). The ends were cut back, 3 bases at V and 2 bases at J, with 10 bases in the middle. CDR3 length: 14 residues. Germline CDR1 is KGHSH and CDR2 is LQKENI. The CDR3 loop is CASSPGGSNYGYTF. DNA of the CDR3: TGTGCCAGCTCACCCGGGGGCAGCAACTATGGCTACACCTTC.

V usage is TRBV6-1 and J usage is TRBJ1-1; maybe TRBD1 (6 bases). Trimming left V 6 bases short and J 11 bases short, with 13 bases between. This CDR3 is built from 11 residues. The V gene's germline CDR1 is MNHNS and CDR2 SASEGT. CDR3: CASRLRGYAFF. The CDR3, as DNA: TGTGCCAGCAGGCTTAGGGGGTACGCTTTCTTT.

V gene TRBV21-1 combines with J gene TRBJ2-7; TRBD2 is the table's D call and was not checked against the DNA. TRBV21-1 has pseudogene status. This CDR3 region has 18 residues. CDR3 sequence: CARETRGAKQVSSYEQYF. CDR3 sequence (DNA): TGTGCCAGAGAAACACGGGGGGCAAAACAGGTTAGCTCCTACGAGCAGTACTTC.

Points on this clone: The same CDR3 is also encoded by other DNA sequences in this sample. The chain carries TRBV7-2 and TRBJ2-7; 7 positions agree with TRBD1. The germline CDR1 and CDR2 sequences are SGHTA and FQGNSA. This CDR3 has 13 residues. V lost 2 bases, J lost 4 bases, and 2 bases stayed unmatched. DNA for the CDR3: TGTGCCAGCAGCTTAAGACAGGGTTACGAGCAGTACTTC. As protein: CASSLRQGYEQYF.

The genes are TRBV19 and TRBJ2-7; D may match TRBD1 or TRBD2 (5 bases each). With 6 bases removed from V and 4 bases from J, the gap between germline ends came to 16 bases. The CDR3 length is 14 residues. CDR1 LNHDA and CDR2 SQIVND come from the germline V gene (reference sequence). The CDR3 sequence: CASSTGTENYEQYF. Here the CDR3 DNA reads TGTGCCAGTAGCACCGGGACGGAAAATTACGAGCAGTACTTC.

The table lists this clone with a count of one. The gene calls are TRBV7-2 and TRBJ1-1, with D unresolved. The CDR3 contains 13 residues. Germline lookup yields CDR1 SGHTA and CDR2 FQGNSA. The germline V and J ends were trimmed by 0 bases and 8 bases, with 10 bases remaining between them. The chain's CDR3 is CASSLAKGMEAFF. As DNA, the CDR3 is TGTGCCAGCAGCTTAGCAAAGGGCATGGAAGCTTTCTTT.

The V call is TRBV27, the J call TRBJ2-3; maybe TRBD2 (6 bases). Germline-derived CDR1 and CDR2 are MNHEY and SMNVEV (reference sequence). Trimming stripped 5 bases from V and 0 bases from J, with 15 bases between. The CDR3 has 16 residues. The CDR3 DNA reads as TGTGCCAGCAGTCAAAGGGCGGGGACGAGCACAGATACGCAGTATTTT. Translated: CASSQRAGTSTDTQYF.

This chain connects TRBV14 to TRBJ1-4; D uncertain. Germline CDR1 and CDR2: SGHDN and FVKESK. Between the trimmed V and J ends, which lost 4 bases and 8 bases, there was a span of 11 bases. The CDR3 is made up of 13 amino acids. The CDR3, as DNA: TGTGCCAGCAGCCGTAAAAACGGGGAAAAACTGTTTTTT. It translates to CASSRKNGEKLFF.

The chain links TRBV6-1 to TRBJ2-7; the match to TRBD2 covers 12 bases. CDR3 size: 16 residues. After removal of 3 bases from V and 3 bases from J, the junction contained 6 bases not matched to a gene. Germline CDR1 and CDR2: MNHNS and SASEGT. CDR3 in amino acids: CASSDPLAGGFYEQYF. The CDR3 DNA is TGTGCCAGCAGTGACCCCCTAGCGGGAGGGTTCTACGAGCAGTACTTC.

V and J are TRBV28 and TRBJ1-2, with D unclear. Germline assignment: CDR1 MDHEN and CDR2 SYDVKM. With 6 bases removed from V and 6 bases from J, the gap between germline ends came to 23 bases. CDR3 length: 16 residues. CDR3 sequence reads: CASRPGSLPHSDGYTF. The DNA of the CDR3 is TGTGCCAGCAGACCGGGTTCCCTCCCCCATTCAGATGGCTACACCTTC.